The rows below give T cell receptor beta chains drawn from one sample of a study of T cell repertoires in cytomegalovirus infection. Their recognized antigens are unknown. TCRdb independently ran MiXCR on the reads; one entry per CDR3 protein. This repertoire shows about 46,000 distinct CDR3 sequences, roughly 22% found once; its top ten account for about a fifth. What was sequenced was PBMCs, sequenced either directly or after in vitro stimulation (not recorded which). Receptors were obtained from a human donor in good health (CMV status not recorded). Some clones in this sample may be carry-over from other donors' samples. Both conserved end residues are part of each CDR3. D genes are given only for firm matches. Part of the rows lack a size; the others show once, few, many or a class for expanded clones.

D	V	size	J	CDR3	DNA
NA	TRBV10-3	many	TRBJ2-7	CAISESEGLGSYEQYF	TGTGCCATCAGTGAGTCGGAGGGCCTGGGTTCCTACGAGCAGTACTTC
NA	TRBV20-1	NA	TRBJ2-7	CSARDSGTDVYEQYF	TGCAGTGCTAGAGACAGCGGGACAGACGTATACGAGCAGTACTTC
NA	TRBV12-3/TRBV12-4	NA	TRBJ1-4	CASSPNPPGFFNEKLFF	TGTGCCAGCAGTCCAAACCCTCCAGGGTTTTTTAATGAAAAACTGTTTTTT
NA	TRBV7-2	many	TRBJ2-1	CASSLKFGERNEQFF	TGTGCCAGCAGCTTGAAGTTTGGAGAGAGGAATGAGCAGTTCTTC
NA	TRBV5-1	few	TRBJ2-2	CASSLEGRGYTGELFF	TGCGCCAGCAGCTTGGAGGGCAGGGGCTATACCGGGGAGCTGTTTTTT
NA	TRBV27	few	TRBJ2-6	CASSSHYSGANVLTF	TGTGCCAGCAGTTCTCATTACTCTGGGGCCAACGTCCTGACTTTC
NA	TRBV7-9	NA	TRBJ2-7	CASSGRTAYEQYF	TGTGCCAGCAGCGGGAGGACAGCCTACGAGCAGTACTTC
TRBD2	TRBV14	NA	TRBJ2-5	CARPTSGSIETQYF	TGTGCCAGACCGACTAGCGGGAGTATAGAGACCCAGTACTTC
NA	TRBV7-2	many	TRBJ2-3	CASSFLDWSDTQYF	TGTGCCAGCAGCTTTTTGGACTGGTCAGATACGCAGTATTTT
TRBD1	TRBV29-1	NA	TRBJ2-7	CSVVYRDRGGYEQYF	TGCAGCGTTGTATACCGTGACAGGGGAGGTTACGAGCAGTACTTC
TRBD1	TRBV7-8	many	TRBJ1-1	CASSATQGAAEAFF	TGTGCCAGCAGCGCCACACAGGGGGCGGCTGAAGCTTTCTTT
NA	TRBV28	many	TRBJ2-5	CASSPGGGTQYF	TGTGCCAGCAGCCCAGGGGGGGGGACCCAGTACTTC
TRBD1	TRBV6-9	NA	TRBJ1-1	CASSYSCLGQGCTEAFF	TGTGCCAGCAGTTATTCTTGTTTGGGACAGGGTTGCACTGAAGCTTTCTTT
NA	TRBV12-3/TRBV12-4	NA	TRBJ1-2	CASSLNPRGGTFGGYTF	TGTGCCAGCAGTTTAAATCCACGGGGTGGGACATTTGGAGGCTACACCTTC
NA	TRBV7-2	few	TRBJ2-7	CASSLFSREDEQYF	TGTGCCAGCAGCTTATTCAGCAGGGAGGACGAGCAGTACTTC